The 29 T cell receptor beta chains below all came from one sample that was sequenced in a study of blood T cell repertoires in COVID-19. Data came from immunoSEQ multiplex PCR; TCRdb stores just in-frame clones and leaves some out. The sample shows over 110,000 clones, around 90% of them seen only once. The sequencing input was peripheral blood. The receptor source for this set is a man between 65 and 85 years old with acute or convalescent COVID-19.

The rearrangement links TRBV9 to TRBJ2-1, with TRBD2 as a possible D gene (6 bases). CDR3 length: 16 amino acids. V was trimmed by 0 bases and J by 4 bases, leaving 14 bases between them. Germline CDR1 and CDR2: SGDLS and YYNGEE. The CDR3 here is CASSVARLATYNEQFF. In nucleotides, the CDR3 is TGTGCCAGCAGCGTAGCTCGTCTAGCGACTTACAATGAGCAGTTCTTC.

The CDR3, as DNA: TGTGCCAGCAGCTTTGAACAGGGGGGAAATCAGCCCCAGCATTTT. This encodes CASSFEQGGNQPQHF. The gene calls are TRBV7-8 and TRBJ1-5; TRBD1 aligns across 8 bases. The V and J ends lost 3 bases and 4 bases, in that order; junction bases with no gene match: 5. The germline gives CDR1 SGHVS, CDR2 FQNEAQ. The CDR3 loop spans 15 amino acids.

The chain uses TRBV19 and TRBJ1-5; D not certain. Germline CDR1 LNHDA, CDR2 SQIVND (reference sequence). The CDR3 length is 17 residues. Deletions cut 6 bases from V and 1 base from J, with 19 bases between. The CDR3 region has the DNA TGTGCCAGTAGGGCGGGGAGAGGGATCGAGAGCAATCAGCCCCAGCATTTT. This translates into CASRAGRGIESNQPQHF.

The chain employs TRBV30 and TRBJ1-4; no clear D gene. V lost 8 bases to trimming and J lost 8 bases, with 12 bases between them. The CDR3 totals 11 residues. CDR1 GTSNPN and CDR2 SVGIG come from the germline V gene (reference sequence). The CDR3 nucleotides read TGTGCCGGCATGGGCAGGGAAAAACTGTTTTTT. Translating it yields CAGMGREKLFF. Combining the CDR3 with reference TRBV30 and TRBJ1-4 gives the whole variable domain SQTIHQWPATLVQPVGSPLSLECTVEGTSNPNLYWYRQAAGRGLQLLFYSVGIGQISSEVPQNLSASRPQDRQFILSSKKLLLSDSGFYLCAGMGREKLFFGSGTQLSVL.

The chain carries TRBV14 and TRBJ2-2; 7 positions match TRBD2. V shed 1 base and J 3 bases; nucleotides not matched to a gene: 2. The length of the CDR3 is 15 residues. Germline V gives CDR1 SGHDN, CDR2 FVKESK. The CDR3 DNA sequence: TGTGCCAGCAGCCAAGCGCGGGGGTACACCGGGGAGCTGTTTTTT. Residues: CASSQARGYTGELFF.

The rearrangement links TRBV10-1 to TRBJ2-1; 8 bases match TRBD2. This CDR3 is 15 amino acids long. V lost 3 bases, J lost 3 bases, and 4 bases stayed unmatched. CDR1 WNHNN and CDR2 SYGVQD come from the germline V gene (reference sequence). CDR3 loop: CASSDLSGGYNEQFF. In DNA form, the CDR3 reads TGCGCCAGCAGTGATCTAAGCGGGGGCTACAATGAGCAGTTCTTC.

The chain has TRBV5-6 and TRBJ1-1; tentatively, D is TRBD1 (6 bases). The CDR3 sequence is 14 residues long. Deletions cut 6 bases from V and 2 bases from J, with 14 bases between. Germline V CDR1 and CDR2: SGHDT, YYEEEE. CDR3 residues: CASNSGGSNTEAFF. The CDR3 region has the DNA TGTGCCAGCAACTCGGGGGGCAGTAACACTGAAGCTTTCTTT.

The genes are TRBV4-1 and TRBJ2-5, with D possibly being TRBD2 (7 bases). This CDR3 has 18 residues. Germline V gene sequence: CDR1 MGHRA, CDR2 YSYEKL. V lost 2 bases, J lost 1 base, and 20 bases lay in between. The DNA of the CDR3 is TGCGCCAGCAGCCAATCAATTGGGGGGGGGCCACTCCAAGAGACCCAGTACTTC. This gives the protein CASSQSIGGGPLQETQYF.

The rearrangement uses TRBV20-1 and TRBJ1-2; D is perhaps TRBD1 (5 bases). V was trimmed by 2 bases and J by 7 bases, leaving 8 bases between them. Germline V gene lookup returns CDR1 DFQATT and CDR2 SNEGSKA (reference sequence). This CDR3 comprises 11 residues. The CDR3 bases are TGCAGTGCTAGACAGGGTGGTGGCTACACCTTC. Encoded protein: CSARQGGGYTF.

The V gene is TRBV19, the J gene TRBJ1-2, with 8 bases aligning to TRBD1. There are 15 residues in the CDR3. CDR1 is LNHDA, CDR2 SQIVND, per germline (reference sequence). V was pared by 6 bases and J by 0 bases, with 6 bases of the junction left unmatched. The CDR3 DNA reads TGTGCCAGTAGCGACAGGGGCTCCTCTAACTATGGCTACACCTTC. Amino acid sequence: CASSDRGSSNYGYTF.

This chain uses TRBV5-1 with TRBJ2-3; D uncertain. The germline CDR1 and CDR2 sequences are SGHRS and YFSETQ. The CDR3 is made up of 14 amino acids. Trimming removed 0 bases at V and 4 bases at J, with 9 bases between. This CDR3 reads CASSLAQEADTQYF. The CDR3 DNA reads as TGCGCCAGCAGCTTGGCACAAGAGGCAGATACGCAGTATTTT.

This clone was recorded a few times. J is TRBJ2-6 and V is TRBV7-3, with D possibly TRBD1 on 5 matching bases. Trimming shortened V by 5 bases and J by 0 bases, and 8 bases separated the two germline ends. The CDR3 is 15 amino acids. Germline CDR1 reads SGHTA; CDR2 reads FQGTGA. CDR3 protein: CASSRDSSGANVLTF. DNA for the CDR3: TGTGCCAGCAGCCGCGACAGCTCTGGGGCCAACGTCCTGACTTTC.

This chain uses TRBV25-1 with TRBJ1-5, with D possibly being TRBD1 (5 bases). CDR3 length equals 16 residues. CDR1 MGHDK and CDR2 SYGVNS come from the germline V gene. The V end was cut by 7 bases, the J end by 3 bases, with 19 bases between. In DNA form, the CDR3 reads TGTGCCAGCAACCTGTGGGGGGGGGTTATCAATCAGCCCCAGCATTTT. It encodes CASNLWGGVINQPQHF. Filled out from reference TRBV25-1 and TRBJ1-5, the complete variable domain reads EADIYQTPRYLVIGTGKKITLECSQTMGHDKMYWYQQDPGMELHLIHYSYGVNSTEKGDLSSESTVSRIRTEHFPLTLESARPSHTSQYLCASNLWGGVINQPQHFGDGTRLSIL.

The rearrangement joins TRBV2 to TRBJ1-1; perhaps TRBD1 as D (5 bases). This CDR3 region has 14 residues. Between the trimmed V and J ends, which lost 9 bases and 2 bases, there was a span of 16 bases. Germline V gives CDR1 SNHLY, CDR2 FYNNEI. The DNA for the CDR3 is TGTGCCAGTGGAATGACAGCAATCAACACTGAAGCTTTCTTT. Its translation is CASGMTAINTEAFF.

This chain connects TRBV4-1 to TRBJ2-3; TRBD2 agrees at 10 bases. V was pared by 0 bases and J by 5 bases, with 14 bases of the junction left unmatched. The CDR3 sequence is 19 residues long. CDR1 is MGHRA, CDR2 YSYEKL, per germline. The CDR3 reads CASSQDRGGVAGGVDTQYF. The DNA of the CDR3 is TGCGCCAGCAGCCAAGATCGGGGTGGGGTAGCGGGGGGAGTAGATACGCAGTATTTT.

The CDR3, as DNA: TGTGCCAGCTCACCACCATCACTAGCGGACGAGCAGTACTTC. Its translation is CASSPPSLADEQYF. V is TRBV18 and J is TRBJ2-7; TRBD2 agrees at 8 bases. The J segment lost 5 bases and the V segment lost 0 bases, leaving 3 bases of the junction unmatched. CDR3 length: 14 residues. CDR1 KGHSH and CDR2 LQKENI come from the germline V gene.

This chain uses TRBV5-1 with TRBJ2-3, with TRBD2 matching over 11 bases. Germline CDR1 and CDR2: SGHRS and YFSETQ. CDR3 length: 16 residues. The ends lost 0 bases at V and 5 bases at J; junction bases unmatched: 5. CDR3 sequence reads: CASSLDSGGAGDTQYF. CDR3 nucleotide sequence: TGCGCCAGCAGCTTGGATAGCGGGGGGGCCGGAGATACGCAGTATTTT.

V and J are TRBV6-2 or TRBV6-3 and TRBJ2-1; D may be TRBD1 (6 bases). The germline V gene has CDR1 MNHEY and CDR2 SVGEGT. V lost 4 bases and J 5 bases, leaving 12 bases between the germline ends. CDR3 length: 14 amino acids. The CDR3 protein is CASSSRQENNEQFF. The CDR3, as DNA: TGTGCCAGCAGTTCCCGACAGGAGAACAATGAGCAGTTCTTC.

The chain couples TRBV5-8 to TRBJ1-5; tentatively, D is TRBD1 (6 bases). V lost 6 bases to trimming and J lost 2 bases, with 12 bases between them. Per the germline V gene, CDR1 is SGHTS and CDR2 is YDEGEE. This CDR3 region has 14 residues. CDR3 loop: CASNRRGGNQPQHF. The CDR3 bases are TGTGCCAGCAACCGCAGGGGAGGCAATCAGCCCCAGCATTTT.

This clone was counted between two and nine times. The rearrangement uses TRBV6-5 and TRBJ2-7; 9 nucleotides align to TRBD1. The V gene's germline CDR1 is MNHEY and CDR2 SVGAGI. CDR3 length: 14 residues. The V and J ends lost 6 bases and 3 bases, in that order; junction bases with no gene match: 6. As DNA, the CDR3 is TGTGCCAGCAGCCTAGGGGGACAGGGCTACGAGCAGTACTTC. Encoded protein: CASSLGGQGYEQYF.

The chain couples TRBV5-4 to TRBJ2-1; D is unresolved. The V end lost 0 bases, the J end lost 7 bases, and 8 bases lay between the germline ends. CDR1 is SGHNT and CDR2 is YYREEE in the germline V gene (reference sequence). The CDR3 covers 13 residues. The CDR3: CASSLVSGNEQFF. The DNA of the CDR3 is TGTGCCAGCAGCTTGGTGTCCGGGAATGAGCAGTTCTTC.

The rearrangement uses TRBV7-3 and TRBJ2-6; TRBD1 aligns across 7 bases. The CDR3 runs 19 residues. Germline lookup yields CDR1 SGHTA and CDR2 FQGTGA. V was pared by 5 bases and J by 4 bases, with 17 bases of the junction left unmatched. CDR3 DNA sequence: TGTGCCAGCAGCCCTTCAATTTGGACAGGTTACGTGGGGGCCAACGTCCTGACTTTC. Its translation is CASSPSIWTGYVGANVLTF.

The chain employs TRBV6-6 and TRBJ2-3, with D perhaps matching TRBD2 (5 bases). V was trimmed by 6 bases and J by 2 bases, leaving 15 bases between them. This CDR3 is 15 amino acids long. Germline CDR1 and CDR2: MNHNY and SVGAGI (reference sequence). CDR3 DNA: TGTGCCAGCAGGCCGAGCGGACTCTACACAGATACGCAGTATTTT. This gives the protein CASRPSGLYTDTQYF.

The gene calls are TRBV6-5 and TRBJ1-3, with TRBD1 matching over 7 bases. Germline lookup yields CDR1 MNHEY and CDR2 SVGAGI. The ends lost 6 bases at V and 0 bases at J; junction bases unmatched: 5. The CDR3 covers 15 residues. This chain's CDR3 is CASRITGASGNTIYF. In DNA, the CDR3 is TGTGCCAGCAGAATTACAGGGGCCTCTGGAAACACCATATATTTT.

V usage is TRBV28 and J usage is TRBJ2-7; 10 nucleotides match TRBD1. The CDR3 is made up of 15 amino acids. Trimming at V came to 6 bases and at J to 6 bases, leaving 11 bases not matched to a gene. Germline CDR1 reads MDHEN; CDR2 reads SYDVKM. CDR3 protein: CASRQLSDRGLEQYF. The CDR3 DNA reads TGTGCCAGCAGACAACTTTCCGACAGGGGGCTCGAGCAGTACTTC.

This clone was detected only once. The genes are TRBV6-5 and TRBJ2-2, with D uncertain. The CDR3 spans 13 residues. V dropped 0 bases and J dropped 5 bases, with 4 bases sitting between them. Germline CDR1 and CDR2: MNHEY and SVGAGI. The CDR3 region is CASSYSHTGELFF. The DNA for the CDR3 is TGTGCCAGCAGTTACTCCCATACCGGGGAGCTGTTTTTT.

The chain uses TRBV6-5 and TRBJ2-4; 10 bases align to TRBD1. The CDR3 covers 15 residues. Germline V CDR1 and CDR2: MNHEY, SVGAGI. J lost 7 bases, V lost 6 bases, and 9 bases had no gene match. CDR3: CASSRTGGIGNIQYF. The CDR3 nucleotides are TGTGCCAGCAGCCGGACAGGGGGGATAGGGAACATTCAGTACTTC.

This chain uses TRBV6-6 with TRBJ1-6; no definite D call. Germline CDR1 and CDR2: MNHNY and SVGAGI (reference sequence). V shed 2 bases and J shed 7 bases, with 15 bases lying between them. The CDR3 is 16 residues long. The CDR3 reads CASSYAGSPLNSPLHF. CDR3 nucleotides: TGTGCCAGCAGTTACGCGGGATCCCCCCTGAATTCACCCCTCCACTTT.

The gene calls are TRBV30 and TRBJ1-2; TRBD1 aligns across 7 bases. Trimming took 4 bases from V and 8 from J; bases not matched to a gene: 13. Germline CDR1 is GTSNPN and CDR2 is SVGIG (reference sequence). CDR3 length equals 14 residues. This CDR3 reads CAWNRGEWERGYTF. The CDR3 DNA sequence: TGTGCCTGGAACAGGGGTGAGTGGGAACGCGGCTACACCTTC.